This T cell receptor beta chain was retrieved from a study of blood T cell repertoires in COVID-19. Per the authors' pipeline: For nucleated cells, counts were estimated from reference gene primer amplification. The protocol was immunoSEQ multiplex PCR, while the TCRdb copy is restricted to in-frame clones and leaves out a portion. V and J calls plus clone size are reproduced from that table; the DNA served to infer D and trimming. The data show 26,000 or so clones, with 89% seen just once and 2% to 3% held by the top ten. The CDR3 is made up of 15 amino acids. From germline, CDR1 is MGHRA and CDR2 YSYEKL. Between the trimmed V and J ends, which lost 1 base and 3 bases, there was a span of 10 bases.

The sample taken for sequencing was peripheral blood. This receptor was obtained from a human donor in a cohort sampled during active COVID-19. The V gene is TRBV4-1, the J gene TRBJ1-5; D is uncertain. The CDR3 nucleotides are TGCGCCAGCAGCCAAGTACAGCAGAACAATCAGCCCCAGCATTTT. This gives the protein CASSQVQQNNQPQHF.